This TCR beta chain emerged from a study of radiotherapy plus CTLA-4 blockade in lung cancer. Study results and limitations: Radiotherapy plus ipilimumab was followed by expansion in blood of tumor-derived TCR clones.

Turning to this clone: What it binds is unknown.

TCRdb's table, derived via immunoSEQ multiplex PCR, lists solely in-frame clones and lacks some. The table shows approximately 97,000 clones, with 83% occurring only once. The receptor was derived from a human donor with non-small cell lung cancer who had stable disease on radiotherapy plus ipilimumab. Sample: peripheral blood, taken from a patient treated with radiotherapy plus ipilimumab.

The CDR3 sequence: CASMLQGYEQYF. The CDR3 nucleotides read TGTGCCAGCATGCTACAGGGATACGAGCAGTACTTC. The chain carries TRBV6-4 and TRBJ2-7; D may be TRBD1 (6 bases). V lost 7 bases, J lost 4 bases, and 11 bases lay in between. In germline, CDR1 is MRHNA, CDR2 SNTAGT. CDR3 length: 12 residues.